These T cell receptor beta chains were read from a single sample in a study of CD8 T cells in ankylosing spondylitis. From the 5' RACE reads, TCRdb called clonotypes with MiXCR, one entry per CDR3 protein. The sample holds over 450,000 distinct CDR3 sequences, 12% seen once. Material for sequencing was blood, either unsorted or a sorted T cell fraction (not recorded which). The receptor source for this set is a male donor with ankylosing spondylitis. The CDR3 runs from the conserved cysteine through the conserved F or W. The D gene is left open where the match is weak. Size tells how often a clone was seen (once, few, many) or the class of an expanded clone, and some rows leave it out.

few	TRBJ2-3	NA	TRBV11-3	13	CASSFQAGDTQYF	TGTGCCAGCAGCTTCCAGGCTGGAGATACGCAGTATTTT
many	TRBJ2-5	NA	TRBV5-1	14	CASSPGDSQETQYF	TGCGCCAGCAGCCCGGGGGACAGCCAAGAGACCCAGTACTTC
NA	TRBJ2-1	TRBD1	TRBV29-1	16	CSVGSPRGQWGNEQFF	TGCAGCGTTGGTTCCCCAAGGGGGCAGTGGGGCAATGAGCAGTTCTTC
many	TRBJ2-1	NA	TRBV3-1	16	CASSQGMVSGYNEQFF	TGTGCCAGCAGCCAAGGGATGGTTAGCGGTTACAATGAGCAGTTCTTC
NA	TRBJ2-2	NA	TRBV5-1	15	CASSLVGINTGELFF	TGCGCCAGCAGCTTAGTAGGGATAAACACCGGGGAGCTGTTTTTT
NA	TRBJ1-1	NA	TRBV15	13	CATSTTGNTEAFF	TGTGCCACCAGCACAACGGGGAACACTGAAGCTTTCTTT
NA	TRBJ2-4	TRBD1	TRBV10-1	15	CASSSTKGQGNIQYF	TGCGCCAGCAGTTCTACAAAGGGACAGGGGAACATTCAGTACTTC
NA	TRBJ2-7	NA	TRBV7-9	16	CASSLMTGTPRYEQYF	TGTGCCAGCAGCTTAATGACCGGGACTCCCCGCTACGAGCAGTACTTC
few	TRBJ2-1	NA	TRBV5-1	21	CASSLSMVQLLPLSSYNEQFF	TGCGCCAGCAGCTTGTCCATGGTGCAACTACTACCCCTGAGCTCCTACAATGAGCAGTTCTTC
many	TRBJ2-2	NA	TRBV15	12	CATSRVPGELFF	TGTGCCACCAGCAGAGTACCCGGGGAGCTGTTTTTT
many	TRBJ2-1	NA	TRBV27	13	CASSLSSGNEQFF	TGTGCCAGCAGTTTATCCTCCGGGAATGAGCAGTTCTTC
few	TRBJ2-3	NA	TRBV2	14	CASGSRQLTDTQYF	TGTGCCAGCGGAAGTCGGCAGCTCACAGATACGCAGTATTTT
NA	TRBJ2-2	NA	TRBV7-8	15	CASSRLGGNTGELFF	TGTGCCAGCAGCCGCCTCGGGGGGAACACCGGGGAGCTGTTTTTT
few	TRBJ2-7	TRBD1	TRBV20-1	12	CSARGDSYEQYF	TGCAGTGCTAGGGGGGACAGCTACGAGCAGTACTTC
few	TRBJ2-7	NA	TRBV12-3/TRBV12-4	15	CASSAREINSYEQYF	TGTGCCAGCAGTGCCAGGGAAATAAACTCCTACGAGCAGTACTTC
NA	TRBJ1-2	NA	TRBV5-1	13	CASSYQGEDGYTF	TGCGCCAGCAGCTATCAGGGAGAGGATGGCTACACCTTC
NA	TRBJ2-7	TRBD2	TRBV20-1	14	CSARDAGGSGEQYF	TGCAGTGCTAGAGATGCGGGAGGTTCAGGCGAGCAGTACTTC
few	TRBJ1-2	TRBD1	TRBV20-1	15	CSAREAGTGNYGYTF	TGCAGTGCTAGAGAAGCCGGGACAGGGAACTATGGCTACACCTTC
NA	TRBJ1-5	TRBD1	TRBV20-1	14	CSASWDRGYQPQHF	TGCAGTGCTAGCTGGGACAGGGGATATCAGCCCCAGCATTTT
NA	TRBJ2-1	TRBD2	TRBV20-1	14	CSASSGLQDNEQFF	TGCAGTGCTAGTTCGGGACTACAGGACAATGAGCAGTTCTTC
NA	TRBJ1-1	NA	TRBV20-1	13	CGEPGQGSAEAFF	TGCGGAGAACCGGGGCAAGGAAGCGCTGAAGCTTTCTTT
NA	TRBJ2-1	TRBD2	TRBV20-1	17	CSARGRASGGSYNEQFF	TGCAGTGCTAGAGGAAGGGCTAGCGGAGGATCCTACAATGAGCAGTTCTTC
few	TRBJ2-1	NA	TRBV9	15	CASSVAGVRVDEQFF	TGTGCCAGCAGCGTAGCAGGGGTAAGAGTCGATGAGCAGTTCTTC
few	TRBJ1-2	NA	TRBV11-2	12	CASSRFHEGYTF	TGTGCCAGCAGCCGATTCCACGAGGGCTACACCTTC
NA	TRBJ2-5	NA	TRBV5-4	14	CASSSGLMQETQYF	TGTGCCAGCAGCTCGGGACTGATGCAAGAGACCCAGTACTTC
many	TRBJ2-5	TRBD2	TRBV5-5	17	CASSPLFLAGGRETQYF	TGTGCCAGCAGCCCTTTGTTTCTAGCGGGAGGTCGGGAGACCCAGTACTTC
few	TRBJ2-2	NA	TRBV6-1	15	CASSSNPRAIGELFF	TGTGCCAGCAGTAGCAACCCCAGGGCTATCGGGGAGCTGTTTTTT
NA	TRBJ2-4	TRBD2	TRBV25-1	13	CARGREAKNIQYF	TGTGCCCGTGGGAGGGAAGCCAAAAACATTCAGTACTTC
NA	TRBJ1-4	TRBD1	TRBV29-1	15	CSVTGTGATNEKLFF	TGCAGCGTGACCGGGACAGGGGCGACTAATGAAAAACTGTTTTTT
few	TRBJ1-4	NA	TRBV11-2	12	CASSPTTNQLFF	TGTGCCAGCAGCCCGACCACGAATCAACTGTTTTTT
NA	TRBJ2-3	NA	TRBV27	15	CASSLSLAPSDTQYF	TGTGCCAGCAGTTTATCGCTAGCCCCATCGGATACGCAGTATTTT
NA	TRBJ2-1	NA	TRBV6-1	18	CASSERQGVLRAYNEQFF	TGTGCCAGCAGTGAAAGGCAGGGTGTCCTTCGCGCTTACAATGAGCAGTTCTTC
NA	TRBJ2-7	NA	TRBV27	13	CASSLSWSYEQYF	TGTGCCAGCAGTTTATCGTGGTCCTACGAGCAGTACTTC
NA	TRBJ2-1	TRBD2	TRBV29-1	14	CSVATSGRHNEQFF	TGCAGCGTGGCAACTAGCGGCCGCCACAATGAGCAGTTCTTC
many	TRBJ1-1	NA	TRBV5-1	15	CASSLVAGQNTEAFF	TGCGCCAGCAGCTTGGTGGCAGGGCAAAACACTGAAGCTTTCTTT
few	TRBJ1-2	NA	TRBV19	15	CASSRIKQGNYGYTF	TGTGCCAGTAGTCGTATCAAACAGGGTAACTATGGCTACACCTTC
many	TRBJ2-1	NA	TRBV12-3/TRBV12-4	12	CASTRLTNEQFF	TGTGCCAGCACCCGACTCACTAATGAGCAGTTCTTC
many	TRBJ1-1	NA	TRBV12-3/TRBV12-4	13	CASSIPGHQEAFF	TGTGCCAGCAGTATCCCGGGACACCAAGAAGCTTTCTTT
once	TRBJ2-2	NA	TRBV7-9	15	CASSLDSAFTGELFF	TGTGCCAGCAGCTTAGACAGTGCATTCACCGGGGAGCTGTTTTTT
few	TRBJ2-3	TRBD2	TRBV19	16	CASSIVSGGRTDTQYF	TGTGCCAGTAGTATAGTGTCGGGAGGGCGCACAGATACGCAGTATTTT
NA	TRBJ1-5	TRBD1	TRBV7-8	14	CASSSDRAHQPQHF	TGTGCCAGCAGCTCAGACAGGGCACATCAGCCCCAGCATTTT